The present T cell receptor beta chain was sequenced within a study of T cells in Graves' hyperthyroidism and ophthalmopathy (dated by TCRdb to the late 2010s). Study-level background: A discovery cohort of approximately 97 patients, roughly 40 with Graves' ophthalmopathy and 55 to 60 with stable Graves' hyperthyroidism, was used to find distinguishing TCR V-J signatures. Prospective prediction of ophthalmopathy was tested in an independent validation cohort consisting of some 18 hyperthyroidism patients and some 17 patients who later progressed to ophthalmopathy. The roughly 100 discovery patients were randomly divided into training and test sets at a 7:3 ratio. In addition, the study compared T-cell repertoires in thyroid tissue and in blood from six Graves' hyperthyroidism patients. Once sampling was done, hyperthyroidism patients were given methimazole at a starting dose of 30 mg daily, whereas ophthalmopathy patients were given high-dose intravenous methylprednisolone. The paper reports TCR Vbeta CDR3 sequencing of approximately 140 peripheral blood samples: 43 ophthalmopathy, roughly 74 hyperthyroidism and around 17 progressor patients. The study at large found these results: A 13 V-J signature model separated ophthalmopathy from stable hyperthyroidism, with roughly 88% sensitivity and roughly 81% specificity in cross-validation and 80%/75% in testing. Most expanded thyroid clonotypes (frequency above 0.001) were also found in blood, which suggests that blood repertoires may mirror thyroid immune responses. In validation, progression to ophthalmopathy was predicted by the model with roughly 71% sensitivity and 72.22% specificity, a median of approximately 6.5 months before onset. No statistical method was used to fix the sample size in advance, and group allocation was not hidden from the investigators.

Its CDR3 holds 14 amino acids, cysteine through phenylalanine. The read is trimmed to its CDR3 DNA, 42 bases read in frame from base 1. CDR1 and CDR2, per the germline V gene, are SGHTA and FQGNSA. Trimming takes 6 bases off V and 1 base off J; junction bases not matched to a gene: 5. Patients with uncontrolled infections, other autoimmune diseases, pregnancy or lactation were excluded. Diagnoses relied on clinical symptoms, serum thyroxine and TRAb, thyroid ultrasound and orbital computed tomography. Trizol reagent was used to extract total RNA, and RNA quality was then checked on an Agilent 2100 Bioanalyzer. Details on this clonotype: Its cognate antigen has yet to be identified. No qualities accompany the bases; no much larger clone lies one base away.

The TCR beta CDR3 regions were amplified from the RNA transcripts. A first-round RT-PCR of the TCR CDR3 used the HTBI primer set with the Qiagen OneStep RT-PCR kit. The libraries were constructed in a second round of multiplex PCR and then size-selected and purified. Paired-end sequencing of the libraries was performed with 100 bp reads on an Illumina HiSeq2000. For the original study's pipeline: Raw data were processed with SOAPnuke, discarding reads with adapters, uncalled bases, mean Phred below 15, or no exact constant-primer or identifier match. COPE v1.2.5 was used to merge the high-quality paired reads, and each unique nucleotide sequence was defined as a clonotype. Clonotypes were aligned to IMGT TRBV, TRBD and TRBJ reference segments using MiTCR v1.1. Analysis was restricted to V-J combinations with a frequency above 0.0001, which covered about 99% of repertoires. The TCS score was defined as the ratio of F50 (clonal expansion) to E x V (chaos), calculated using BLOSUM62-based TCRdist between CDR3 peptides within each V-J. Welch's t-statistics and random forest reduced roughly 530 V-J features to roughly 13, which were used in a naive Bayes classifier (R e1071). The Morisita-Horn index was used to measure how similar the thyroid and blood repertoires were. TCRdb cleaned the public reads at Q25 with fastp, built clones with MiXCR and kept in-frame beta chains. Each record represents a unique CDR3 protein, reported with the most common genes and DNA among its rows. The V and J calls were not made by the authors but by TCRdb's processing. This sample gives about 570,000 distinct CDR3 sequences in total; roughly 46% of them show up just once. The ten largest clonotypes hold around 19% of the sample.

This receptor was identified in an adult woman with Graves' disease, either hyperthyroidism or ophthalmopathy (not recorded which). Sequenced sample: peripheral blood or thyroid tissue (not recorded which). The chain joins TRBV7-2 to TRBJ1-2, and TRBD1 matches 7 of the central bases. This receptor carries the CDR3 CASRPGQLNYGYTF. The nucleotide sequence reads as follows: TGTGCCAGCAGACCGGGACAGCTTAACTATGGCTACACCTTC.